This T cell receptor (beta chain) comes out of a study of T cell repertoires in cytomegalovirus infection. Each CDR3 protein is one row after TCRdb ran MiXCR on the reads. The table records 250,000 to 400,000 distinct CDR3 sequences, around 25% of them present only once. This clonotype occurred once. Its antigen is not known. CDR3 length: 15 amino acids. Germline V CDR1 and CDR2: SEHNR, FQNEAQ (reference sequence). The germline V and J ends were trimmed by 2 bases and 7 bases, with 15 bases remaining between them. Material: cultured PBMCs, obtained from culture after CMV antigen stimulation. The receptor comes from a human donor in good health (CMV status not recorded). Some clones in this sample may be carry-over from other donors' samples. V usage is TRBV7-9 and J usage is TRBJ2-1, with D possibly being TRBD1 (7 bases). The CDR3 spells CASSLTDQGGNEQFF. DNA of the CDR3: TGTGCCAGCAGCTTAACCGACCAGGGGGGTAATGAGCAGTTCTTC. The whole variable domain, filled in from reference TRBV7-9 and TRBJ2-1, reads DTGVSQNPRHKITKRGQNVTFRCDPISEHNRLYWYRQTLGQGPEFLTYFQNEAQLEKSRLLSDRFSAERPKGSFSTLEIQRTEQGDSAMYLCASSLTDQGGNEQFFGPGTRLTVL.